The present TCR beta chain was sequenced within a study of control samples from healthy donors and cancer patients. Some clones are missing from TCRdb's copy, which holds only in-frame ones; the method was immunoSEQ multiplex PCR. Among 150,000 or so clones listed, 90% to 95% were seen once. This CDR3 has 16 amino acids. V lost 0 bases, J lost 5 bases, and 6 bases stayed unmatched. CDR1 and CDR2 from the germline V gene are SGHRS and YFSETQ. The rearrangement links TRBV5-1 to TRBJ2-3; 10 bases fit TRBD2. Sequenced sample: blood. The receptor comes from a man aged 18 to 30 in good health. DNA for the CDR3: TGCGCCAGCAGCTTGGAAGGTAGCGGGGGGATAGATACGCAGTATTTT. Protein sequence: CASSLEGSGGIDTQYF.